The present entry profiles one T cell receptor beta chain with its context. The antigen remains unidentified. Construction of TCR beta libraries relied on iRepertoire HTBI primers and on Arm-PCR targeting CDR3 regions. TCRdb reprocessed the multiplex PCR reads via MiXCR and lists one record per CDR3 protein. The sample has 400,000 to 450,000 distinct CDR3 sequences, about 17% seen once. The data stem from a study of regulatory T cells in long-lasting Graves disease. Regarding time point: newly diagnosed GD, antithyroid drugs for less than 3 months. The TCR library was prepared using RNA isolated from PBMCs. Study-wide points: Persistent disease was characterized by preferential usage of TRBV28, TRBJ1-2 and TRBJ2-5.

J lost 5 bases, V lost 6 bases, and 10 bases had no gene match. This CDR3 has 13 residues. Germline V lookup: CDR1 DFQATT, CDR2 SNEGSKA (reference sequence). The data were also submitted as part of a second study, on T cells in Graves' hyperthyroidism and ophthalmopathy.

Source: peripheral blood mononuclear cells (PBMCs), taken at new diagnosis, from a patient treated with antithyroid drugs. This TCR came from a woman between 25 and 40 years old with Graves disease. V is TRBV20-1 and J is TRBJ2-7; 7 nucleotides line up with TRBD2. CDR3 sequence reads: CSAGDYQGHEQYF. The CDR3 nucleotides are TGCAGTGCGGGGGACTACCAGGGCCACGAGCAGTACTTC.